Each of the 14 T cell receptor beta chains below was sequenced from the same sample in a study of control samples from healthy donors and cancer patients. Assay: immunoSEQ multiplex PCR; the TCRdb copy retains only in-frame clones and omits some. The repertoire consists of 160,000 or so clones, with about 93% occurring once and the leading ten covering less than 0.75%. Sample: blood. The source of these receptors is a young woman in good health.

The CDR3 DNA sequence: TGTGCCAGCAGCTTGGGGACCCACTTTGGGCAGTTCTTC. The encoded protein is CASSLGTHFGQFF. The V call is TRBV11-3, the J call TRBJ2-1, with D perhaps matching TRBD1 or TRBD2 (5 bases each). The CDR3 spans 13 residues. Trimming stripped 3 bases from V and 12 bases from J, with 15 bases between. Germline-derived CDR1 and CDR2 are SGHNT and YENEEA.

J is TRBJ2-1 and V is TRBV10-3; no clear D. The CDR3 is 12 residues long. The V and J ends lost 5 bases and 7 bases respectively, with 9 bases between them. Germline V gives CDR1 ENHRY, CDR2 SYGVKD. The CDR3 loop reads CAISIDKNEQFF. In DNA, the CDR3 is TGTGCCATCAGTATAGATAAGAATGAGCAGTTCTTC.

The rearrangement uses TRBV24-1 and TRBJ1-1, with TRBD1 as a possible D gene (5 bases). CDR3 length equals 13 residues. From germline, CDR1 is KGHDR and CDR2 SFDVKD. V lost 8 bases, J lost 0 bases, and 9 bases lay in between. CDR3 sequence: CATMGGVNTEAFF. CDR3 nucleotide sequence: TGTGCCACCATGGGAGGGGTGAACACTGAAGCTTTCTTT.

The chain joins TRBV27 to TRBJ1-2; possibly TRBD1 for D (5 bases). The germline gives CDR1 MNHEY, CDR2 SMNVEV (reference sequence). Between the trimmed V and J ends, which lost 1 base and 9 bases, there was a span of 15 bases. This CDR3 spans 14 amino acids. CDR3 sequence reads: CASSLLARDVSYTF. CDR3 in DNA: TGTGCCAGCAGTTTATTGGCCCGGGACGTTAGCTACACCTTC.

CDR3: CASSKGQNNEQFF. For the CDR3, the DNA is TGTGCCAGCAGCAAGGGACAGAACAATGAGCAGTTCTTC. The chain links TRBV7-3 to TRBJ2-1; TRBD1 matches at 7 bases. The CDR3 has 13 amino acids. With V trimmed by 5 bases and J by 5 bases, 3 bases remained unmatched. CDR1 SGHTA and CDR2 FQGTGA come from the germline V gene. The whole variable domain, filled in from reference TRBV7-3 and TRBJ2-1, reads GAGVSQTPSNKVTEKGKYVELRCDPISGHTALYWYRQSLGQGPEFLIYFQGTGAADDSGLPNDRFFAVRPEGSVSTLKIQRTERGDSAVYLCASSKGQNNEQFFGPGTRLTVL.

This chain joins TRBV10-2 and TRBJ1-4; D is undetermined. Germline V lookup: CDR1 WSHSY, CDR2 SAAADI. This CDR3 has 16 residues. V shed 7 bases and J shed 5 bases, with 20 bases lying between them. The CDR3 DNA is TGCGCCAGCAAAGATGACCGTCCCAGCGGGAATGAAAAACTGTTTTTT. It codes for CASKDDRPSGNEKLFF.

The genes are TRBV2 and TRBJ2-7, with 7 bases fitting TRBD2. The germline gives CDR1 SNHLY, CDR2 FYNNEI. The CDR3 loop spans 13 amino acids. V lost 9 bases, J lost 2 bases, and 7 bases stayed unmatched. Here the CDR3 DNA reads TGTGCCAGTGGGGGGGTTGGGACCTACGAGCAGTACTTC. Translating it yields CASGGVGTYEQYF.

The CDR3, as DNA: TGTGCCAGCAGCTTGGCGGGCGGCTACACCTTC. Translating gives CASSLAGGYTF. This rearrangement joins TRBV5-6 to TRBJ1-2; D is ambiguous. The germline V gene encodes CDR1 SGHDT and CDR2 YYEEEE. This CDR3 has 11 amino acids. Trimming took off 0 bases at V and 8 bases at J, with 5 bases between the two ends.

The chain employs TRBV7-8 and TRBJ2-1; either TRBD1 or TRBD2 may fit D (5 bases each). CDR3 length equals 13 residues. Germline loops: CDR1 SGHVS, CDR2 FQNEAQ. Between the trimmed V and J ends, which lost 1 base and 6 bases, there was a span of 7 bases. CDR3 loop: CASSLVGGNEQFF. The DNA of the CDR3 is TGTGCCAGCAGCTTAGTTGGGGGCAATGAGCAGTTCTTC.

The chain recombines TRBV19 with TRBJ1-4; no clear D. Germline values: CDR1 LNHDA, CDR2 SQIVND (reference sequence). V was cut by 3 bases and J by 8 bases, with 22 bases left in between. The CDR3 extends over 17 amino acids. CDR3 in amino acids: CASSIGTSSLSWEKLFF. CDR3 nucleotides: TGTGCCAGTAGTATCGGTACCTCCTCCCTGTCCTGGGAAAAACTGTTTTTT.

The V call is TRBV28, the J call TRBJ1-1, with D unresolved. Germline assignment: CDR1 MDHEN and CDR2 SYDVKM. CDR3 length: 10 residues. V was cut by 8 bases and J by 5 bases, with 6 bases left in between. The DNA of the CDR3 is TGTGCCAGCTCGCGAACTGAAGCTTTCTTT. It translates to CASSRTEAFF.

This clone was seen a single time. The rearrangement uses TRBV28 and TRBJ2-5; tentatively, D is TRBD1 or TRBD2 (5 bases each). CDR3 length equals 15 residues. Germline V gives CDR1 MDHEN, CDR2 SYDVKM. V was cut by 6 bases and J by 5 bases, with 19 bases left in between. The CDR3: CASRPGLGEGETQYF. The CDR3 nucleotides are TGTGCCAGCAGACCGGGCCTCGGAGAGGGGGAGACCCAGTACTTC. Together with reference TRBV28 and TRBJ2-5, the CDR3 gives the full variable domain: DVKVTQSSRYLVKRTGEKVFLECVQDMDHENMFWYRQDPGLGLRLIYFSYDVKMKEKGDIPEGYSVSREKKERFSLILESASTNQTSMYLCASRPGLGEGETQYFGPGTRLLVL.

V and J are TRBV9 and TRBJ2-5; TRBD2 agrees at 8 bases. CDR1 SGDLS and CDR2 YYNGEE come from the germline V gene. J gave up 5 bases and V 4 bases, and 7 bases lay outside the gene matches. The CDR3 totals 14 residues. The DNA of the CDR3 is TGTGCCAGCAGCAACGGACTAGCCGGGGAGACCCAGTACTTC. Protein sequence: CASSNGLAGETQYF.

DNA of the CDR3: TGTGCCAGCAGTTTATCCCCCCTTGGTACGAATGAGCAGTTCTTC. It is translated as CASSLSPLGTNEQFF. V gene TRBV28 combines with J gene TRBJ2-1; D is undetermined. This CDR3 has 15 amino acids. Per the germline V gene, CDR1 is MDHEN and CDR2 is SYDVKM. V was pared by 1 base and J by 7 bases, with 14 bases between. The full variable domain, rest sourced from reference TRBV28 and TRBJ2-1, is DVKVTQSSRYLVKRTGEKVFLECVQDMDHENMFWYRQDPGLGLRLIYFSYDVKMKEKGDIPEGYSVSREKKERFSLILESASTNQTSMYLCASSLSPLGTNEQFFGPGTRLTVL.